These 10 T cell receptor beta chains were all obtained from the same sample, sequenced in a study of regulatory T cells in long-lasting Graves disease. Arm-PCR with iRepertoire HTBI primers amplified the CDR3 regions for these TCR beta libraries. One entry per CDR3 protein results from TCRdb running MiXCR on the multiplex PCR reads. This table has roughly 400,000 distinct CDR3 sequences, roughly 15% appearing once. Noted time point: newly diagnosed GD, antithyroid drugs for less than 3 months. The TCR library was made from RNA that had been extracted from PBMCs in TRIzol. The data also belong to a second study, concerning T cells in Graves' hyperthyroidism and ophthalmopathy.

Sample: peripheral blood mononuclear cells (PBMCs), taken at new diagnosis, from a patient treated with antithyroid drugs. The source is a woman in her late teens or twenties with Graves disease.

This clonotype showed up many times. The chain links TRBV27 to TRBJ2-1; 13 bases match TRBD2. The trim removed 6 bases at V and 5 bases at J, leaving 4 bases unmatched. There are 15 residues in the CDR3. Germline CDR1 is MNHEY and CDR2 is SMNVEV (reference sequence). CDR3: CASSPLAGGDNEQFF. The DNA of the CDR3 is TGTGCCAGCAGCCCACTAGCGGGAGGGGACAATGAGCAGTTCTTC.

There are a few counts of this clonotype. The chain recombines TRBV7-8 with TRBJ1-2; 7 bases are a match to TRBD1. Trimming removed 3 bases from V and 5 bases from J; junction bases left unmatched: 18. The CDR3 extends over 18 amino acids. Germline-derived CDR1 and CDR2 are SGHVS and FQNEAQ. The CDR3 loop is CASSFTLPRQGYDYGYTF. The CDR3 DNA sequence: TGTGCCAGCAGCTTTACACTACCTCGACAGGGATACGATTATGGCTACACCTTC.

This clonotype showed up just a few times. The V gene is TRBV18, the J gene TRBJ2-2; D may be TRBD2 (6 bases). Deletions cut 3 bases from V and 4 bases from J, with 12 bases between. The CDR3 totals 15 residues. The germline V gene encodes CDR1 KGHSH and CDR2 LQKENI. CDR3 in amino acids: CASSPSGSGTGELFF. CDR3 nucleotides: TGTGCCAGCTCACCGAGCGGGTCGGGCACCGGGGAGCTGTTTTTT.

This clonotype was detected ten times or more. CDR3 amino acids: CASSSLAGWYNEQFF. CDR3 coding DNA: TGTGCCAGCAGTTCCTTAGCGGGTTGGTATAATGAGCAGTTCTTC. The chain links TRBV28 to TRBJ2-1; 7 positions match TRBD2. The CDR3 is made up of 15 amino acids. V shed 4 bases and J 7 bases; nucleotides not matched to a gene: 10. Germline V gene lookup returns CDR1 MDHEN and CDR2 SYDVKM.

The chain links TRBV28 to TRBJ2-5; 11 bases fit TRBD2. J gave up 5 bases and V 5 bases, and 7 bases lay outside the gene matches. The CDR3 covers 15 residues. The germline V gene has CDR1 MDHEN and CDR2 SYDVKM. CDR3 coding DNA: TGTGCCAGCAGTCAGCTAGCGGGAGGTTCGGAGACCCAGTACTTC. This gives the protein CASSQLAGGSETQYF.

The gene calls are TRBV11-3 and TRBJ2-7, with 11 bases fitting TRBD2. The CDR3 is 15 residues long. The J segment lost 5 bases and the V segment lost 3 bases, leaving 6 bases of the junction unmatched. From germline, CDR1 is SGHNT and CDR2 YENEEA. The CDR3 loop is CASSFNSGRAHEQYF. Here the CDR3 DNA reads TGTGCCAGCAGCTTTAATAGCGGGAGGGCCCACGAGCAGTACTTC.

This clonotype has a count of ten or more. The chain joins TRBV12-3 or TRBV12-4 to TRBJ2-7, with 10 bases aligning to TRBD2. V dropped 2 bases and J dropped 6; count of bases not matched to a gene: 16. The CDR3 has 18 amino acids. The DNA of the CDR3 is TGTGCCAGCAGTTTACGGGCCCGAATGCTAGCGGGAGTTGGCGAGCAGTACTTC. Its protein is CASSLRARMLAGVGEQYF.

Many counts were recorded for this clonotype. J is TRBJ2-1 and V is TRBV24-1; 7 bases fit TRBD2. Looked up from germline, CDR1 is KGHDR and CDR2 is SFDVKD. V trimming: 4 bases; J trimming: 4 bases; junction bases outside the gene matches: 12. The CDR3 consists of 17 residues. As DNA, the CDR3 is TGTGCCACCAGTGACCGACGCCGGGAGGTCACTTACAATGAGCAGTTCTTC. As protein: CATSDRRREVTYNEQFF.

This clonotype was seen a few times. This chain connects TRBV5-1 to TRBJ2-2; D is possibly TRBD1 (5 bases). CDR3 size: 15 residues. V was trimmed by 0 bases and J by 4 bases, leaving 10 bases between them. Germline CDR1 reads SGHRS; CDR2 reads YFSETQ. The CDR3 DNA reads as TGCGCCAGCAGCTTGGGCACAGGCAGCACCGGGGAGCTGTTTTTT. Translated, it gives CASSLGTGSTGELFF.

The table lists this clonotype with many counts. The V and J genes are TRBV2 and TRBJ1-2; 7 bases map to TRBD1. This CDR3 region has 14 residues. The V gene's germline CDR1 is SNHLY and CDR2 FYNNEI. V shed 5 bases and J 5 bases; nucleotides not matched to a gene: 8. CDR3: CASSLRTGPYGYTF. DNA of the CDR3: TGTGCCAGCAGTCTACGGACAGGACCATATGGCTACACCTTC.